This T cell receptor beta chain came from a study of cytomegalovirus exposure and HLA in healthy donors. Study-wide results and limits: The presence/absence work took it that sequencing depth was about the same across donors. The study designated about 160 TCR beta chains cytomegalovirus-associated. An Asian-associated ancestry cluster reportedly showed fewer N-insertions than the roughly 670-donor mean in a later analysis.

This clone is a singleton in its sample. Its antigen is undetermined. V was pared by 6 bases and J by 0 bases, with 23 bases between. The CDR3 is made up of 18 amino acids. The germline V gene has CDR1 SNHLY and CDR2 FYNNEI. The PCR made use of 60 Vbeta and 13 Jbeta primers. Authors' methods: Later analysis identified tens of millions of unique TCR beta chains, roughly 11 million shared. Data came from immunoSEQ multiplex PCR; TCRdb stores just in-frame clones and leaves some out. The V and J calls and the clone size are those of that table, but D and trimming were determined from the DNA. The sample holds approximately 90,000 clones, 77% seen once.

Specimen: PBMCs. This receptor was obtained from a woman between 40 and 50 years old in good health and CMV-seronegative. J is TRBJ1-1 and V is TRBV2; the D gene is possibly TRBD1 (5 bases). CDR3 region: CASRGLGGVTLMNTEAFF. Here the CDR3 DNA reads TGTGCCAGCAGGGGACTTGGGGGGGTTACATTAATGAACACTGAAGCTTTCTTT.